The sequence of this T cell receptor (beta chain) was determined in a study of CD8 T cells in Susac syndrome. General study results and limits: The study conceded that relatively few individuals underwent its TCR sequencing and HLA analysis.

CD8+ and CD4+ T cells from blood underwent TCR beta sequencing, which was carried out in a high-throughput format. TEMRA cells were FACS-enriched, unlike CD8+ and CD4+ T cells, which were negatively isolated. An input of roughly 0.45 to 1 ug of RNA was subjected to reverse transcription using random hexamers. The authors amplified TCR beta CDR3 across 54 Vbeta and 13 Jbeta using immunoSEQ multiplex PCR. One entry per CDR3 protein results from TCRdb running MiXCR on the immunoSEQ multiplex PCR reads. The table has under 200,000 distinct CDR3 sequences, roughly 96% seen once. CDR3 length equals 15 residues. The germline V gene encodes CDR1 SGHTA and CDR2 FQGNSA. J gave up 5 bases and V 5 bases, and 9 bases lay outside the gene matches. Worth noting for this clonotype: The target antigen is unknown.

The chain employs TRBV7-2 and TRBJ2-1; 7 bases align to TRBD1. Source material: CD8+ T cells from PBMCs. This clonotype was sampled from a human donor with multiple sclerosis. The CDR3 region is CASSPATGADNEQFF. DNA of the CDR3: TGTGCCAGCAGCCCAGCCACAGGGGCTGACAATGAGCAGTTCTTC. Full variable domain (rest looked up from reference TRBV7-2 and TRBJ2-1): GAGVSQSPSNKVTEKGKDVELRCDPISGHTALYWYRQSLGQGLEFLIYFQGNSAPDKSGLPSDRFSAERTGGSVSTLTIQRTQQEDSAVYLCASSPATGADNEQFFGPGTRLTVL.